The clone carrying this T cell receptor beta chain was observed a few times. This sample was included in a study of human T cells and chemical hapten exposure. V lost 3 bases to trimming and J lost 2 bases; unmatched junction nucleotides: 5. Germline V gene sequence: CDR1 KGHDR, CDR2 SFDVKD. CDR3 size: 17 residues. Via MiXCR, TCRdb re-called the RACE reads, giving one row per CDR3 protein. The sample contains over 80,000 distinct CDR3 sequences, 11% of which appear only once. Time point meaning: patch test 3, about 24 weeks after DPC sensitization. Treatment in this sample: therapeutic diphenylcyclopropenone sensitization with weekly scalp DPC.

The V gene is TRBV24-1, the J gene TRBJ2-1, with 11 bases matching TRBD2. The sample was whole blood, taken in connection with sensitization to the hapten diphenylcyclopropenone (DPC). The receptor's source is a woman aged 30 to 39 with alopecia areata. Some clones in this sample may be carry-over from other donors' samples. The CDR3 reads CATSDPGTSGPYNEQFF. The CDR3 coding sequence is TGTGCCACCAGTGATCCCGGGACTAGCGGCCCCTACAATGAGCAGTTCTTC.